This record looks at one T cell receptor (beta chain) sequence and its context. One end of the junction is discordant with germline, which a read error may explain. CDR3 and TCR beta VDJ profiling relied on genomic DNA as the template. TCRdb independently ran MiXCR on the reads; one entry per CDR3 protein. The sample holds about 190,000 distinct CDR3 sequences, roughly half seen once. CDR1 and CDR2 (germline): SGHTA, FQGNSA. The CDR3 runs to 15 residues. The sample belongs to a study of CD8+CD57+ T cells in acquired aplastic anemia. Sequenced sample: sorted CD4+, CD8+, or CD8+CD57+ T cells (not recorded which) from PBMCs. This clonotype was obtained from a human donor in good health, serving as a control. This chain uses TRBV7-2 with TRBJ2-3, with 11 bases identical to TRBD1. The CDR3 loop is CASSQPGQGVYTQYF. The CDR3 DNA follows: TGCGCCAGCAGCCAACCGGGACAGGGGGTATATACGCAGTATTTT. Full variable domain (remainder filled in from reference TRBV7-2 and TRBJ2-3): GAGVSQSPSNKVTEKGKDVELRCDPISGHTALYWYRQSLGQGLEFLIYFQGNSAPDKSGLPSDRFSAERTGGSVSTLTIQRTQQEDSAVYLCASSQPGQGVYTQYFGPGTRLTVL.